This T cell receptor beta chain was observed in a study of blood T cell repertoires in COVID-19. About the study: Acute and convalescent COVID-19 specimens originated in the United States, Italy and Spain.

The authors' processing: Estimates of nucleated cell counts were drawn from the amplification of reference gene primers. TCRdb's table, derived via immunoSEQ multiplex PCR, lists solely in-frame clones and lacks some. That table is the source of V, J and clone size, and D and trimming were worked out from the DNA. The data show under 150,000 clones, roughly 80% seen once. This CDR3 has 18 amino acids. CDR1 is MNHEY and CDR2 is SMNVEV in the germline V gene (reference sequence). Unmatched junction bases numbered 12, after V lost 6 bases and J lost 2 bases. This receptor was taken from a woman aged 55-69 years with acute or convalescent COVID-19. Sequencing was performed on peripheral blood. The chain is built from TRBV27 and TRBJ2-2, with 10 bases lining up with TRBD1. CDR3: CASSFTGTGVVNTGELFF. The CDR3 nucleotides read TGTGCCAGCAGCTTCACCGGGACAGGGGTGGTTAACACCGGGGAGCTGTTTTTT.